A single sample gave rise to the 22 T cell receptor beta chains below, sequenced in a study of molecular identifiers for immune sequencing clone quantification. In TCRdb, the PCR reads were re-called with MiXCR into one record per CDR3 protein. The repertoire has about 40,000 distinct CDR3 sequences, about a fifth of them found once; the top ten carry roughly 7.1%. Sequencing used naive CD8+ T cells from blood, with Jurkat cell RNA spiked in. Subset in this sample: FACS-sorted CD8+CD4-CCR7+CD45RA+ naive T cells. These receptor sequences come from a human donor in good health. Some libraries in this study had Jurkat cell RNA spiked in.

This clonotype was counted ten times or more. The chain joins TRBV20-1 to TRBJ2-7, with TRBD1 matching 8 bases. V lost 6 bases to trimming and J lost 0 bases; unmatched junction nucleotides: 4. The germline V gene encodes CDR1 DFQATT and CDR2 SNEGSKA (reference sequence). CDR3 length: 13 residues. The CDR3 nucleotides are TGCAGTGCCGCTGGACAGGGCTCCTACGAGCAGTACTTC. Translated, it gives CSAAGQGSYEQYF.

As to this clonotype: One base away lies a much larger clone, so this may be a sequencing read error. This chain joins TRBV2 and TRBJ1-5; TRBD1 matches at 11 bases. The germline V gene encodes CDR1 SNHLY and CDR2 FYNNEI. This CDR3 spans 17 amino acids. CDR3 DNA sequence: TGTACCAGTCTCTCCGGACAGGGGGCTGACGGCAATCAGCCCCAGCATTTT. Its protein product is CTSLSGQGADGNQPQHF.

The chain has TRBV6-2 or TRBV6-3 and TRBJ2-7; 7 bases map to TRBD1. The CDR3 extends over 11 amino acids. Germline CDR1 reads MNHEY; CDR2 reads SVGEGT. After removal of 10 bases from V and 5 bases from J, the junction contained 5 bases not matched to a gene. CDR3 region: CATRDRHEQYF. The CDR3 nucleotides are TGTGCCACCCGGGACAGACACGAGCAGTACTTC.

This clonotype was observed a few times. The rearrangement joins TRBV4-2 to TRBJ2-2; 7 bases are shared with TRBD2. Trimming took 4 bases from V and 6 from J; bases not matched to a gene: 5. Germline V gene data show CDR1 as LGHNA and CDR2 as YNFKEQ. This CDR3 is 14 amino acids long. The CDR3 sequence: CASSLRAGAGELFF. The CDR3 DNA reads TGTGCCAGCAGCCTGAGGGCGGGGGCCGGGGAGCTGTTTTTT.

The chain couples TRBV5-4 to TRBJ2-1, with 7 bases matching TRBD2. Trimming took 2 bases from V and 4 from J; bases not matched to a gene: 3. The germline gives CDR1 SGHNT, CDR2 YYREEE (reference sequence). This CDR3 is 14 amino acids long. CDR3 DNA sequence: TGTGCCAGCAGCTTTGCGGGAGATTACAATGAGCAGTTCTTC. Residues: CASSFAGDYNEQFF.

This clonotype was observed many times. CDR3 region: CATLWGGRDTDTQYF. Here the CDR3 DNA reads TGTGCCACCCTATGGGGGGGCAGGGACACAGATACGCAGTATTTT. The chain links TRBV12-3 or TRBV12-4 to TRBJ2-3, with D perhaps matching TRBD2 (7 bases). The V end lost 10 bases, the J end lost 2 bases, and 19 bases lay between the germline ends. The CDR3 length is 15 residues.

This clonotype showed up many times. CDR3 region: CASSLRQGVAYNEQFF. The DNA of the CDR3 is TGTGCCAGCAGCCTCAGACAGGGGGTGGCCTACAATGAGCAGTTCTTC. The chain joins TRBV5-6 to TRBJ2-1; TRBD1 matches 9 bases. Germline V gene lookup returns CDR1 SGHDT and CDR2 YYEEEE. Trimming at V came to 4 bases and at J to 2 bases, leaving 7 bases not matched to a gene. The CDR3 has 16 residues.

This clonotype was detected ten times or more. The chain joins TRBV7-8 to TRBJ1-6; D remains ambiguous. CDR3 length: 14 amino acids. Trimming took off 5 bases at V and 6 bases at J, with 11 bases between the two ends. Per the germline V gene, CDR1 is SGHVS and CDR2 is FQNEAQ. The CDR3, as DNA: TGTGCCAGCAGCGAAACAGCAATTAATTCACCCCTCCACTTT. This encodes CASSETAINSPLHF.

This clonotype was picked up many times. The chain has TRBV5-1 and TRBJ2-1; TRBD1 might be the D (7 bases). Trimming took off 0 bases at V and 10 bases at J, with 14 bases between the two ends. This CDR3 is 14 amino acids long. Per germline, CDR1 SGHRS and CDR2 YFSETQ. Here the CDR3 reads CASSLAGQGGEQFF. In DNA form, the CDR3 reads TGCGCCAGCAGCTTGGCCGGGCAGGGGGGCGAGCAGTTCTTC.

This clonotype was observed a handful of times. The V gene is TRBV7-9, the J gene TRBJ2-4; D remains ambiguous. Germline loops: CDR1 SEHNR, CDR2 FQNEAQ (reference sequence). V lost 2 bases and J lost 8, with 7 bases in between. This CDR3 region has 12 residues. The CDR3 loop reads CASSLPGYIQYF. The CDR3, as DNA: TGTGCCAGCAGCTTACCCGGTTACATTCAGTACTTC.

This clonotype was seen at least ten times. CDR3 DNA sequence: TGTGCCAGCAGCTTATTACCCCCCAGGGGGCGGGGCACAGATACGCAGTATTTT. Translating it yields CASSLLPPRGRGTDTQYF. The chain employs TRBV7-2 and TRBJ2-3; 8 nucleotides match TRBD1. The CDR3 is 18 amino acids. V lost 2 bases, J lost 1 base, and 11 bases stayed unmatched. CDR1 is SGHTA and CDR2 is FQGNSA in the germline V gene.

The table lists this clonotype with many counts. The gene calls are TRBV5-1 and TRBJ1-4; D not certain. The V end was cut by 0 bases, the J end by 7 bases, with 10 bases between. This CDR3 region has 14 residues. From germline, CDR1 is SGHRS and CDR2 YFSETQ. CDR3 sequence reads: CASSLGFGAEKLFF. Written as DNA, the CDR3 is TGCGCCAGCAGCTTGGGCTTTGGAGCTGAAAAACTGTTTTTT.

Only a few counts were recorded for this clonotype. The chain joins TRBV5-6 to TRBJ2-2; 10 bases are a match to TRBD1. V dropped 3 bases and J dropped 5; count of bases not matched to a gene: 10. Germline V gene data show CDR1 as SGHDT and CDR2 as YYEEEE. CDR3 size: 17 residues. The CDR3 DNA reads as TGTGCCAGCAGCTGGCGATGGGACAGGGGAACGACCGGGGAGCTGTTTTTT. Translation gives CASSWRWDRGTTGELFF.

The table lists this clonotype with a few counts. V and J are TRBV28 and TRBJ2-4, with D tentatively TRBD1 (6 bases). Germline V CDR1 and CDR2: MDHEN, SYDVKM. This CDR3 is built from 14 residues. Trimming took 5 bases from V and 8 from J, leaving 16 bases between them. DNA of the CDR3: TGTGCCAGCAGTATAGACAGGTCCCGAGACATTCAGTACTTC. Residues: CASSIDRSRDIQYF.

Comment on this clonotype: A clone one base away is much larger, so this may be a read error. The chain employs TRBV11-2 and TRBJ2-7, with D hard to call. Germline loops: CDR1 SGHAT, CDR2 FQNNGV. The length of the CDR3 is 12 residues. V shed 5 bases and J shed 5 bases, with 10 bases lying between them. CDR3 nucleotide sequence: TGTGCCAGCAGCATAGCCCCTCACGAGCAGTACTTC. Translated, it gives CASSIAPHEQYF.

This clonotype was observed a few times. This chain joins TRBV6-2 or TRBV6-3 and TRBJ1-5; possibly TRBD1 for D (6 bases). V shed 6 bases and J shed 3 bases, with 9 bases lying between them. Germline CDR1 and CDR2: MNHEY and SVGEGT. This CDR3 has 13 amino acids. CDR3 DNA: TGTGCCAGCAGGGACAGAACCAATCAGCCCCAGCATTTT. Translated: CASRDRTNQPQHF.

This clonotype has a handful of counts. CDR3 residues: CASSLLRRTDMGDTEAFF. Here the CDR3 DNA reads TGTGCCAGCAGTTTATTAAGAAGGACAGATATGGGGGACACTGAAGCTTTCTTT. The chain couples TRBV27 to TRBJ1-1; D may be TRBD1 (6 bases). The CDR3 has 18 amino acids. V lost 1 base to trimming and J lost 3 bases, with 21 bases between them. The germline V gene encodes CDR1 MNHEY and CDR2 SMNVEV (reference sequence).

There are many counts of this clonotype. The chain couples TRBV28 to TRBJ1-1; D gene unclear. With 2 bases removed from V and 4 bases from J, the gap between germline ends came to 5 bases. This CDR3 comprises 12 residues. Germline CDR1 is MDHEN and CDR2 is SYDVKM. CDR3 sequence (DNA): TGTGCCAGCAGTTTAGAGGGCACTGAAGCTTTCTTT. This gives the protein CASSLEGTEAFF.

Ten or more counts support this clonotype. The rearrangement links TRBV6-2 or TRBV6-3 to TRBJ1-5; D uncertain. CDR1 is MNHEY, CDR2 SVGEGT, per germline. Trimming left V 11 bases short and J 9 bases short, with 8 bases between. This CDR3 region has 9 residues. In nucleotides, the CDR3 is TGTGCCGCCGGTTGGCCCCAGCATTTT. Encoded protein: CAAGWPQHF.

This clonotype was picked up many times. This rearrangement joins TRBV5-6 to TRBJ2-4; D gene unclear. The V end was cut by 2 bases, the J end by 5 bases, with 8 bases between. Per germline, CDR1 SGHDT and CDR2 YYEEEE. This CDR3 contains 13 residues. The CDR3 coding sequence is TGTGCCAGCAGCTTTGATAGGGAAAACATTCAGTACTTC. Encoded protein: CASSFDRENIQYF.

The chain joins TRBV11-2 to TRBJ2-1; possibly TRBD2 for D (5 bases). Per the germline V gene, CDR1 is SGHAT and CDR2 is FQNNGV. The CDR3 loop spans 14 amino acids. V was pared by 0 bases and J by 12 bases, with 15 bases between. CDR3 nucleotide sequence: TGTGCCAGCAGCTTAGAAATGGTTAGTCGGGGGCAGTTCTTC. It is translated as CASSLEMVSRGQFF.

This clonotype showed up many times. The chain carries TRBV4-1 and TRBJ2-2; 10 positions match TRBD1. The CDR3 sequence is 17 residues long. CDR1 and CDR2 from the germline V gene are MGHRA and YSYEKL. V dropped 0 bases and J dropped 7; count of bases not matched to a gene: 8. CDR3 DNA sequence: TGCGCCAGCAGCCAAGAATGGACAGGGGGAGAGTACGGGGAGCTGTTTTTT. This encodes CASSQEWTGGEYGELFF.